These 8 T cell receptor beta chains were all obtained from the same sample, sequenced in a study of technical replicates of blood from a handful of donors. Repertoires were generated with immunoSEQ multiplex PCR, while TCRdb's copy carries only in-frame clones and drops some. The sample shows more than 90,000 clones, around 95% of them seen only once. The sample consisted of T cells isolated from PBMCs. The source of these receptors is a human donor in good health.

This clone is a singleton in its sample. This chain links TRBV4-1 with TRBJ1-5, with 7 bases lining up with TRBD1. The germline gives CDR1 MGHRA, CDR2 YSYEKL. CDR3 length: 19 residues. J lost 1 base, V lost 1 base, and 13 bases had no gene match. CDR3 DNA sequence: TGCGCCAGCAGCCAAGGAGACCTCCGGGGACAGTCAAGCAATCAGCCCCAGCATTTT. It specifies CASSQGDLRGQSSNQPQHF.

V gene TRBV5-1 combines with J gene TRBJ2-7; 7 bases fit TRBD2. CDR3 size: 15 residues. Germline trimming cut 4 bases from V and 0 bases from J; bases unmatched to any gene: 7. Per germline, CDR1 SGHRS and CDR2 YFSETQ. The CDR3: CASSGATSYSYEQYF. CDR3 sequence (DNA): TGCGCCAGCAGCGGAGCGACTAGCTACTCCTACGAGCAGTACTTC.

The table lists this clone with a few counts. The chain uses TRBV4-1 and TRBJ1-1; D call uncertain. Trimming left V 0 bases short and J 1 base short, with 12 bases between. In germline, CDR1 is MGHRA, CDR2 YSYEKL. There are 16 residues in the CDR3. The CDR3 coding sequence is TGCGCCAGCAGCCAAGATTATGGCCGAGGGAACACTGAAGCTTTCTTT. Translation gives CASSQDYGRGNTEAFF.

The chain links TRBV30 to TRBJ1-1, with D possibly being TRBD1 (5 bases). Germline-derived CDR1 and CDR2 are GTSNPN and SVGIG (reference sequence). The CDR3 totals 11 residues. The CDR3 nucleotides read TGTGCATGGCAAAATGGGGCGGGGACTTTCTTT. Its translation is CAWQNGAGTFF.

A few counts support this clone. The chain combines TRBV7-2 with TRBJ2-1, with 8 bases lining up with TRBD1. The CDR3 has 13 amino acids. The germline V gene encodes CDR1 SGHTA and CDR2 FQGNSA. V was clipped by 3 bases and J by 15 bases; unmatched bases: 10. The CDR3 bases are TGTGCCAGCAGCTTTCGACAGGGGCCCTGGGGGTTCTTC. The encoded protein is CASSFRQGPWGFF. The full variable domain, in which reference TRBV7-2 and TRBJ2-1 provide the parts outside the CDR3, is GAGVSQSPSNKVTEKGKDVELRCDPISGHTALYWYRQSLGQGLEFLIYFQGNSAPDKSGLPSDRFSAERTGGSVSTLTIQRTQQEDSAVYLCASSFRQGPWGFFGPGTRLTVL.

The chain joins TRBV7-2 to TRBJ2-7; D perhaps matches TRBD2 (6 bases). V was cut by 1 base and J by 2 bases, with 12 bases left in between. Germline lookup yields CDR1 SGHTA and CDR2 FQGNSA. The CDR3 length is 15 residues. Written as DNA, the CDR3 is TGTGCCAGCAGCTTAGTGGCGGGAACCACCTACGAGCAGTACTTC. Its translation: CASSLVAGTTYEQYF.

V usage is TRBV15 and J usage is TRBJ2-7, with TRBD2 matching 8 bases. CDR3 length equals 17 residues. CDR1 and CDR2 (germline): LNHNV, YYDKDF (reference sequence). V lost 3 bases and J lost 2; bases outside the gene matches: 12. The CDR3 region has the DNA TGTGCCACCAGCAGGAAAAGCCATAGCGGGGTCACCTACGAGCAGTACTTC. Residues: CATSRKSHSGVTYEQYF.

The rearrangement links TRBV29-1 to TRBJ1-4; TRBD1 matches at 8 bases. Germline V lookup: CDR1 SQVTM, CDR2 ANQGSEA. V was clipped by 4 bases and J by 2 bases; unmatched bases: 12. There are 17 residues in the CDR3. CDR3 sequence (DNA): TGCAGCGTTGCGGGGGACAGGAAAGGGTATACTAATGAAAAACTGTTTTTT. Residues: CSVAGDRKGYTNEKLFF.